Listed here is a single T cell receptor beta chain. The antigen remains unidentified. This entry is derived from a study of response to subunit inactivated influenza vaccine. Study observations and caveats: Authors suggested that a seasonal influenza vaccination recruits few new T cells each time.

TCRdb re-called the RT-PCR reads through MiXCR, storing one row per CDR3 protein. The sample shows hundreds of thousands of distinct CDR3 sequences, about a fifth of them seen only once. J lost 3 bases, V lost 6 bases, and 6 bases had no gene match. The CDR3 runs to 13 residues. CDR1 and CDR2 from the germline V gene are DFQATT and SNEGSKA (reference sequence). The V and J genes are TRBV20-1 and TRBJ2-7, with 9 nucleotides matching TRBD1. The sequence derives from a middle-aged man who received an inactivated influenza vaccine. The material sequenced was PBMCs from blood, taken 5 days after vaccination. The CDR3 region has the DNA TGCAGTGCAATTGACAGGGGGGGCTACGAGCAGTACTTC. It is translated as CSAIDRGGYEQYF.